These T cell receptor beta chains were read from a single sample in a study of blood T cell repertoires in COVID-19. The assay was immunoSEQ multiplex PCR, and TCRdb's table has in-frame clones only and misses some. Of about 270,000 clones in the sample, roughly 85% were seen once. Sequenced material: peripheral blood. The receptors come from a human donor in a cohort sampled during active COVID-19. CDR3s include the opening cysteine and the closing phenylalanine or tryptophan. The order of the fields is clone size, V gene, D gene, J gene, CDR3 DNA, CDR3 protein. D genes are given only for firm matches. Where a row states a size, it is once, few, many or the class of an expanded clone; other rows omit it.

clone size: .
V gene: TRBV7-7
D gene: .
J gene: TRBJ2-5
CDR3 DNA: TGTGCCAGCAGCTTTACCGGAGAAGAGACCCAGTACTTC
CDR3 protein: CASSFTGEETQYF

clone size: few
V gene: TRBV25-1
D gene: .
J gene: TRBJ2-7
CDR3 DNA: TGTGCCAGCGGGACTTCTTACGAGCAGTACTTC
CDR3 protein: CASGTSYEQYF

clone size: .
V gene: TRBV6-2/TRBV6-3
D gene: .
J gene: TRBJ1-5
CDR3 DNA: TGTGCCAGCAGTTATTACAGGGAAAATCAGCCCCAGCATTTT
CDR3 protein: CASSYYRENQPQHF

clone size: .
V gene: TRBV7-9
D gene: TRBD2
J gene: TRBJ2-1
CDR3 DNA: TGTGCCAGCAGCTTAGTCCGGGGGAGGGCCATTTATGAGCAGTTCTTC
CDR3 protein: CASSLVRGRAIYEQFF

clone size: .
V gene: TRBV7-2
D gene: TRBD1
J gene: TRBJ2-1
CDR3 DNA: TGTGCCAGCAGAACCGACAGGGCGTCTTTTAATGAGCAGTTCTTC
CDR3 protein: CASRTDRASFNEQFF

clone size: .
V gene: TRBV2
D gene: .
J gene: TRBJ1-2
CDR3 DNA: TGTGCCAGCAGTGAGGTGAGCTACTATGGCTACACCTTC
CDR3 protein: CASSEVSYYGYTF

clone size: .
V gene: TRBV6-5
D gene: TRBD2
J gene: TRBJ2-7
CDR3 DNA: TGTGCCAGCAGTTACCTCCGACTAGCGGGAGTCTACGAGCAGTACTTC
CDR3 protein: CASSYLRLAGVYEQYF

clone size: .
V gene: TRBV5-1
D gene: TRBD2
J gene: TRBJ2-7
CDR3 DNA: TGCGCCAGCAGCTACGGACTAGCGGATTCATACGAGCAGTACTTC
CDR3 protein: CASSYGLADSYEQYF

clone size: .
V gene: TRBV18
D gene: TRBD1
J gene: TRBJ2-4
CDR3 DNA: TGTGCCAGCTCACGCGGGACAGGGGCGTTGGGAAACATTCAGTACTTC
CDR3 protein: CASSRGTGALGNIQYF

clone size: .
V gene: TRBV28
D gene: .
J gene: TRBJ2-1
CDR3 DNA: TGTGCCAGCAGGCTGACTAGTGGGTTGGTTGAGCAGTTCTTC
CDR3 protein: CASRLTSGLVEQFF

clone size: once
V gene: TRBV28
D gene: .
J gene: TRBJ1-1
CDR3 DNA: TGTGCCAGCAGTTTGGACAGGAACACTGAAGCTTTCTTT
CDR3 protein: CASSLDRNTEAFF

clone size: .
V gene: TRBV7-9
D gene: TRBD1
J gene: TRBJ1-1
CDR3 DNA: TGTGCCAGCGGGGACAGGGCCCAGAACACTGAAGCTTTCTTT
CDR3 protein: CASGDRAQNTEAFF

clone size: .
V gene: TRBV18
D gene: TRBD1
J gene: TRBJ2-2
CDR3 DNA: TGTGCCAGCTCCAGGGACAGGGGAAACACCGGGGAGCTGTTTTTT
CDR3 protein: CASSRDRGNTGELFF

clone size: .
V gene: TRBV5-1
D gene: TRBD2
J gene: TRBJ2-7
CDR3 DNA: TGCGCCAGCAGCTTCTCCGGCGGACTAGCTGACTACGAGCAGTACTTC
CDR3 protein: CASSFSGGLADYEQYF

clone size: .
V gene: TRBV7-2
D gene: .
J gene: TRBJ2-3
CDR3 DNA: TGTGCCAGCAGCCCGTACACAGATACGCAGTATTTT
CDR3 protein: CASSPYTDTQYF

clone size: .
V gene: TRBV7-2
D gene: TRBD2
J gene: TRBJ2-1
CDR3 DNA: TGTGCCAGCAGCTTCTCTGTGACTAGCGGGAGGAATGAGCAGTTCTTC
CDR3 protein: CASSFSVTSGRNEQFF

clone size: .
V gene: TRBV7-9
D gene: .
J gene: TRBJ1-3
CDR3 DNA: TGTGCCAGCAGCTCCCCCTCCTCGTTCTCTGGAAACACCATATATTTT
CDR3 protein: CASSSPSSFSGNTIYF

clone size: .
V gene: TRBV7-2
D gene: TRBD1
J gene: TRBJ1-2
CDR3 DNA: TGTGCCAGCAGCTTGCAGGGGGCTCCTAACTATGGCTACACCTTC
CDR3 protein: CASSLQGAPNYGYTF

clone size: .
V gene: TRBV9
D gene: TRBD2
J gene: TRBJ2-2
CDR3 DNA: TGTGCCAGCAGCGTATGGACTAGCGGGAGAGCTGGGGAGCTGTTTTTT
CDR3 protein: CASSVWTSGRAGELFF

clone size: .
V gene: TRBV6-4
D gene: TRBD2
J gene: TRBJ2-1
CDR3 DNA: TGTGCCAGCAGTGAGTCGGGACTAGCGGGAGAGTACAATGAGCAGTTCTTC
CDR3 protein: CASSESGLAGEYNEQFF

clone size: .
V gene: TRBV7-9
D gene: .
J gene: TRBJ2-7
CDR3 DNA: TGTGCCAGCAGCTTATCGGTTAGCTCCTACGAGCAGTACTTC
CDR3 protein: CASSLSVSSYEQYF

clone size: .
V gene: TRBV2
D gene: TRBD1
J gene: TRBJ1-1
CDR3 DNA: TGTGCCAGCAAAAACAGACAGGGTCGGACTGAAGCTTTCTTT
CDR3 protein: CASKNRQGRTEAFF

clone size: .
V gene: TRBV28
D gene: TRBD1
J gene: TRBJ1-4
CDR3 DNA: TGTGCCAGCAGCGACAGGGGACTTAATGAAAAACTGTTTTTT
CDR3 protein: CASSDRGLNEKLFF

clone size: .
V gene: TRBV25-1
D gene: TRBD2
J gene: TRBJ2-1
CDR3 DNA: TGTGCCAGCTCTTTAGGAGCGGGGTACAATGAGCAGTTCTTC
CDR3 protein: CASSLGAGYNEQFF

clone size: once
V gene: TRBV10-3
D gene: TRBD2
J gene: TRBJ2-1
CDR3 DNA: TGTGCCATCAGCGGGACTAGCGGGCTCTCCTACAATGAGCAGTTCTTC
CDR3 protein: CAISGTSGLSYNEQFF

clone size: once
V gene: TRBV4-1
D gene: .
J gene: TRBJ1-3
CDR3 DNA: TGCGCCAGCAGCCAAGATTCCCCCGGCTCTGGAAACACCATATATTTT
CDR3 protein: CASSQDSPGSGNTIYF

clone size: once
V gene: TRBV27
D gene: TRBD2
J gene: TRBJ2-5
CDR3 DNA: TGTGCCAGCAGTTTACGCCCGGGACTAGCGGGAGGGCCGTGGGAGACCCAGTACTTC
CDR3 protein: CASSLRPGLAGGPWETQYF

clone size: .
V gene: TRBV27
D gene: .
J gene: TRBJ2-7
CDR3 DNA: TGTGCCAGCAGTTCGACGGGAGCGGGTAGATACGAGCAGTACTTC
CDR3 protein: CASSSTGAGRYEQYF

clone size: once
V gene: TRBV29-1
D gene: .
J gene: TRBJ2-7
CDR3 DNA: TGCAGCGCCTCTGCGGGCAACGAGCAGTACTTC
CDR3 protein: CSASAGNEQYF

clone size: few
V gene: TRBV30
D gene: TRBD2
J gene: TRBJ2-1
CDR3 DNA: TGTGCCTGGAGGACACGGACTAGCGGGAGTTCGAGGGAGTTCTTC
CDR3 protein: CAWRTRTSGSSREFF

clone size: .
V gene: TRBV7-8
D gene: TRBD2
J gene: TRBJ2-5
CDR3 DNA: TGTGCCAGCAGCTCCCGTACGTACGGGAGGGCCGAAGGAGAGACCCAGTACTTC
CDR3 protein: CASSSRTYGRAEGETQYF

clone size: .
V gene: TRBV6-5
D gene: TRBD2
J gene: TRBJ2-7
CDR3 DNA: TGTGCCAGCAGTTACGGGACTACTAAGTACTTC
CDR3 protein: CASSYGTTKYF

clone size: .
V gene: TRBV4-3
D gene: .
J gene: TRBJ2-3
CDR3 DNA: TGCGCCAGCAGCCAAGGCACAGGTTCGGACACAGATACGCAGTATTTT
CDR3 protein: CASSQGTGSDTDTQYF

clone size: .
V gene: TRBV9
D gene: .
J gene: TRBJ2-7
CDR3 DNA: TGTGCCAGCAGCCTACACGGGTCCCACGAGCAGTACTTC
CDR3 protein: CASSLHGSHEQYF

clone size: .
V gene: TRBV29-1
D gene: .
J gene: TRBJ1-2
CDR3 DNA: TGCAGCGTTGATAAGGCGGCAAACTATGGCTACACCTTC
CDR3 protein: CSVDKAANYGYTF

clone size: .
V gene: TRBV9
D gene: TRBD2
J gene: TRBJ2-1
CDR3 DNA: TGTGCCAGCAGCGTTAGCGGGAGAAAGGCCTACAATGAGCAGTTCTTC
CDR3 protein: CASSVSGRKAYNEQFF

clone size: .
V gene: TRBV7-9
D gene: TRBD2
J gene: TRBJ2-1
CDR3 DNA: TGTGCCAGCAGCTCGTCAGCGGGAGGAGGTTGGAATGAGCAGTTCTTC
CDR3 protein: CASSSSAGGGWNEQFF

clone size: .
V gene: TRBV9
D gene: TRBD2
J gene: TRBJ2-1
CDR3 DNA: TGTGCCAGCAGCGGGATCGGGACTAGCGACAATGAGCAGTTCTTC
CDR3 protein: CASSGIGTSDNEQFF

clone size: .
V gene: TRBV18
D gene: .
J gene: TRBJ1-5
CDR3 DNA: TGTGCCAGCTCTCGAAGGGAGGGCAATCAGCCCCAGCATTTT
CDR3 protein: CASSRREGNQPQHF

clone size: .
V gene: TRBV12-3/TRBV12-4
D gene: .
J gene: TRBJ1-2
CDR3 DNA: TGTGCCAGCAGTTTAGGGCAGTACCTTGGCTACACCTTC
CDR3 protein: CASSLGQYLGYTF

clone size: .
V gene: TRBV18
D gene: .
J gene: TRBJ2-7
CDR3 DNA: TGTGCCAGCTCCAGGGGTGCCGGTACCTACGAGCAGTACTTC
CDR3 protein: CASSRGAGTYEQYF

clone size: .
V gene: TRBV28
D gene: TRBD1
J gene: TRBJ1-2
CDR3 DNA: TGTGCCAGCAGCCTGAGGGACAGGACGGGCACCTTC
CDR3 protein: CASSLRDRTGTF

clone size: once
V gene: TRBV5-4
D gene: .
J gene: TRBJ2-7
CDR3 DNA: TGTGCCAGCAGCTTGGTGGAGAGGAGCTCCGAGCAGTACTTC
CDR3 protein: CASSLVERSSEQYF

clone size: .
V gene: TRBV9
D gene: .
J gene: TRBJ2-3
CDR3 DNA: TGTGCCAGCAGCGGTGTGGCTAGCACAGATACGCAGTATTTT
CDR3 protein: CASSGVASTDTQYF

clone size: few
V gene: TRBV21-1
D gene: .
J gene: TRBJ1-5
CDR3 DNA: TGTGCCAGCAGTCAAGGAGCGGGGCGGAAAAGCAATCAGCCCCAGCATTTT
CDR3 protein: CASSQGAGRKSNQPQHF

clone size: .
V gene: TRBV7-2
D gene: .
J gene: TRBJ1-1
CDR3 DNA: TGTGCCAGCAGCACCCAGAAGAACACTGAAGCTTTCTTT
CDR3 protein: CASSTQKNTEAFF

clone size: once
V gene: TRBV5-5
D gene: .
J gene: TRBJ1-1
CDR3 DNA: TGTGCCAGCAGCCCTGGGGGAGGCCCGAACACTGAAGCTTTCTTT
CDR3 protein: CASSPGGGPNTEAFF

clone size: .
V gene: TRBV11-2
D gene: TRBD1
J gene: TRBJ1-4
CDR3 DNA: TGTGCCAGCAGCCTTAGATATAGGGTAACAGGGGGATATGAAAAACTGTTTTTT
CDR3 protein: CASSLRYRVTGGYEKLFF

clone size: .
V gene: TRBV19
D gene: TRBD1
J gene: TRBJ1-2
CDR3 DNA: TGTGCCAGTAGGGGACAGGGGTTTTATGGCTACACCTTC
CDR3 protein: CASRGQGFYGYTF

clone size: .
V gene: TRBV3-1/TRBV3-2
D gene: TRBD1
J gene: TRBJ1-1
CDR3 DNA: TGTGCCAGCAGCCAGATACAGGGGGCGCGAGCTTTCTTT
CDR3 protein: CASSQIQGARAFF

clone size: .
V gene: TRBV28
D gene: .
J gene: TRBJ2-5
CDR3 DNA: TGTGCCAGCAGTAACCGTCGGGGGGAGACCCAGTACTTC
CDR3 protein: CASSNRRGETQYF

clone size: .
V gene: TRBV7-9
D gene: TRBD2
J gene: TRBJ2-5
CDR3 DNA: TGTGCCAGCAGACCCTCTGGGGGTAGCGGGATTCGGACCCAGTACTTC
CDR3 protein: CASRPSGGSGIRTQYF

clone size: .
V gene: TRBV7-2
D gene: TRBD2
J gene: TRBJ2-7
CDR3 DNA: TGTGCCAGCAGCTTAGGGGCGCGGGCTAGCGGGCCAACAACTCGCGAGCAGTACTTC
CDR3 protein: CASSLGARASGPTTREQYF

clone size: .
V gene: TRBV24-1
D gene: TRBD2
J gene: TRBJ2-1
CDR3 DNA: TGTGCCACCGGACTAGCGGGGGAGCAGTTCTTC
CDR3 protein: CATGLAGEQFF

clone size: .
V gene: TRBV9
D gene: TRBD1
J gene: TRBJ2-1
CDR3 DNA: TGTGCCAGCAACAAACAGGGGGAAAATGAGCAGTTCTTC
CDR3 protein: CASNKQGENEQFF

clone size: .
V gene: TRBV9
D gene: TRBD2
J gene: TRBJ2-7
CDR3 DNA: TGTGCCAGCAGCGTAGGGGGAGCGGGAAAGGGCTACGAGCAGTACTTC
CDR3 protein: CASSVGGAGKGYEQYF

clone size: .
V gene: TRBV7-2
D gene: .
J gene: TRBJ1-6
CDR3 DNA: TGTGCCAGCAGCGCCCAGGGCGGTATCTATAATTCACCCCTCCACTTT
CDR3 protein: CASSAQGGIYNSPLHF